The 21 T cell receptor beta chains in this list originate from one sample, sequenced in a study of long-term antiretroviral therapy in people with HIV. Runs used v3.0 of the immunoSEQ assay and were done at survey level. Repertoires were generated with immunoSEQ multiplex PCR, while TCRdb's copy carries only in-frame clones and drops some. Of about 20,000 clones in the sample, about four fifths were seen once. Sequencing used unsorted PBMCs, obtained less than 2.5 years after starting antiretroviral therapy. These receptors were obtained from a man aged 35 to 55 with HIV.

The CDR3 DNA reads TGTGCCAGCAGACCCGGGACGGCGAGCACCGGGGAGCTGTTTTTT. Translated: CASRPGTASTGELFF. The rearrangement links TRBV5-4 to TRBJ2-2; D tentatively fits TRBD1 or TRBD2 (5 bases each). CDR3 length: 15 amino acids. Trimming took 5 bases from V and 4 from J, leaving 15 bases between them. The germline V gene encodes CDR1 SGHNT and CDR2 YYREEE (reference sequence).

This clone was detected once. Relative to the germline gene, one junction end is altered; a read error may explain this. V and J are TRBV20-1 and TRBJ2-7, with D unresolved. Germline values: CDR1 DFQATT, CDR2 SNEGSKA (reference sequence). The CDR3 contains 11 residues. This chain's CDR3 is CSAGDHYEQYF. As DNA, the CDR3 is TGCAGTGCTGGAGACCACTACGAGCAGTACTTC.

This clone was detected only a few times. DNA of the CDR3: TGTGCCACCAGCAGAGATAGGCCAGCTGAAGCTTTCTTT. Encoded protein: CATSRDRPAEAFF. The J gene is TRBJ1-1, the V gene TRBV15; D is unclear. The CDR3 covers 13 residues. The ends were cut back, 0 bases at V and 6 bases at J, with 8 bases in the middle. Germline V gene lookup returns CDR1 LNHNV and CDR2 YYDKDF (reference sequence). The full variable domain, completed using reference TRBV15 and TRBJ1-1, is DAMVIQNPRYQVTQFGKPVTLSCSQTLNHNVMYWYQQKSSQAPKLLFHYYDKDFNNEADTPDNFQSRRPNTSFCFLDIRSPGLGDTAMYLCATSRDRPAEAFFGQGTRLTVV.

The V gene is TRBV18, the J gene TRBJ2-7, with TRBD2 identical over 7 bases. Germline V CDR1 and CDR2: KGHSH, LQKENI. CDR3 size: 14 residues. V dropped 3 bases and J dropped 2; count of bases not matched to a gene: 4. CDR3 in amino acids: CASSPPSGAYEQYF. CDR3 sequence (DNA): TGTGCCAGCTCACCCCCTAGCGGCGCCTACGAGCAGTACTTC.

The chain couples TRBV30 to TRBJ1-2; unclear D gene. V was pared by 6 bases and J by 8 bases, with 16 bases between. CDR1 and CDR2 (germline): GTSNPN, SVGIG (reference sequence). The CDR3 extends over 12 amino acids. The CDR3 nucleotides are TGTGCCTGCAAGTTGACCTTCGGGGGCTACACCTTC. This translates into CACKLTFGGYTF.

Remarks on this clone: Different DNA sequences within this sample yield the same CDR3. The chain couples TRBV4-3 to TRBJ2-7; perhaps TRBD1 as D (5 bases). The CDR3 covers 15 residues. Trimming left V 1 base short and J 2 bases short, with 12 bases between. Germline V gene sequence: CDR1 LGHNA, CDR2 YSLEER. This CDR3 is CASSQGQGAPYEQYF. The CDR3 nucleotides read TGCGCCAGCAGCCAAGGGCAGGGTGCACCCTACGAGCAGTACTTC.

This clone was seen only once. The chain has TRBV11-2 and TRBJ2-1; 12 nucleotides align to TRBD2. CDR1 and CDR2 from the germline V gene are SGHAT and FQNNGV. V trimming: 0 bases; J trimming: 7 bases; junction bases outside the gene matches: 1. This CDR3 is built from 15 residues. CDR3 sequence: CASSLDLAGGNEQFF. The CDR3 coding sequence is TGTGCCAGCAGCTTAGATCTAGCGGGAGGGAATGAGCAGTTCTTC.

The V gene is TRBV7-9, the J gene TRBJ2-2, with TRBD1 matching 8 bases. Germline V gene data show CDR1 as SEHNR and CDR2 as FQNEAQ (reference sequence). This CDR3 is built from 14 residues. V trimming: 5 bases; J trimming: 6 bases; junction bases outside the gene matches: 5. This chain's CDR3 is CASSAGQGAGELFF. The DNA of the CDR3 is TGTGCCAGCAGCGCCGGACAGGGAGCCGGGGAGCTGTTTTTT. Together with reference TRBV7-9 and TRBJ2-2, the CDR3 gives the full variable domain: DTGVSQNPRHKITKRGQNVTFRCDPISEHNRLYWYRQTLGQGPEFLTYFQNEAQLEKSRLLSDRFSAERPKGSFSTLEIQRTEQGDSAMYLCASSAGQGAGELFFGEGSRLTVL.

The chain employs TRBV6-1 and TRBJ1-1; no clear D gene. The V gene's germline CDR1 is MNHNS and CDR2 SASEGT. The V and J ends lost 2 bases and 8 bases respectively, with 9 bases between them. The CDR3 loop spans 12 amino acids. The DNA of the CDR3 is TGTGCCAGCAGTGAAATCAGAGCCGAAGCTTTCTTT. Translating gives CASSEIRAEAFF.

This clone showed up just once. V is TRBV7-9 and J is TRBJ2-1; 7 bases line up with TRBD1. The CDR3 has 17 residues. With V trimmed by 5 bases and J by 5 bases, 15 bases remained unmatched. Germline V gene sequence: CDR1 SEHNR, CDR2 FQNEAQ (reference sequence). This CDR3 reads CASSTTTQGFGDNEQFF. The CDR3 DNA reads as TGTGCCAGCAGCACAACGACACAGGGGTTCGGGGACAATGAGCAGTTCTTC.

The chain couples TRBV7-8 to TRBJ1-1, with D uncertain. Between the trimmed V and J ends, which lost 8 bases and 0 bases, there was a span of 19 bases. Germline CDR1 is SGHVS and CDR2 is FQNEAQ. This CDR3 contains 16 residues. The CDR3 spells CASQRENVFMNTEAFF. CDR3 bases: TGTGCCAGCCAGCGGGAAAACGTTTTTATGAACACTGAAGCTTTCTTT.

This clone showed up just a few times. The chain links TRBV4-1 to TRBJ2-7, with TRBD2 identical over 10 bases. Germline V gene data show CDR1 as MGHRA and CDR2 as YSYEKL. The CDR3 covers 15 residues. Unmatched junction bases numbered 4, after V lost 2 bases and J lost 3 bases. CDR3 DNA: TGCGCCAGCAGCCAAACTAGCGGGGCTGACTACGAGCAGTACTTC. Protein: CASSQTSGADYEQYF.

This clone was found once. The CDR3 DNA follows: TGTGCCAGCAGCTCCCTAGCGGGGAATCAAGAGACCCAGTACTTC. Protein sequence: CASSSLAGNQETQYF. V is TRBV7-3 and J is TRBJ2-5; TRBD2 matches at 9 bases. The V segment lost 4 bases and the J segment 2 bases; nucleotides outside the gene matches: 5. Looked up from germline, CDR1 is SGHTA and CDR2 is FQGTGA. The CDR3 is 15 residues long.

The V call is TRBV6-1, the J call TRBJ1-5; weak D call: TRBD1 (6 bases). This CDR3 is 12 amino acids long. The germline gives CDR1 MNHNS, CDR2 SASEGT. V shed 7 bases and J shed 6 bases, with 10 bases lying between them. The CDR3 reads CASKGGGQPQHF. CDR3 nucleotide sequence: TGTGCCAGCAAGGGGGGGGGTCAGCCCCAGCATTTT.

The CDR3 loop is CASSLGRNTEAFF. Written as DNA, the CDR3 is TGTGCCAGCAGTCTTGGGAGGAACACTGAAGCTTTCTTT. The gene calls are TRBV27 and TRBJ1-1, with unresolved D. V shed 5 bases and J shed 1 base, with 8 bases lying between them. This CDR3 is built from 13 residues. In germline, CDR1 is MNHEY, CDR2 SMNVEV (reference sequence).

This chain uses TRBV27 with TRBJ2-7; the match to TRBD2 covers 7 bases. The V segment lost 8 bases and the J segment 0 bases; nucleotides outside the gene matches: 4. Per germline, CDR1 MNHEY and CDR2 SMNVEV (reference sequence). This CDR3 is built from 13 residues. CDR3: CASAGTNSYEQYF. The CDR3 bases are TGTGCCAGCGCCGGGACTAACTCCTACGAGCAGTACTTC.

The chain carries TRBV18 and TRBJ1-2, with D perhaps matching TRBD1 (5 bases). This CDR3 contains 15 residues. CDR1 KGHSH and CDR2 LQKENI come from the germline V gene. V gave up 3 bases and J gave up 3 bases, with 14 bases separating them. CDR3 sequence: CASSPLGRVDYGYTF. CDR3 in DNA: TGTGCCAGCTCACCCTTGGGGCGCGTGGACTATGGCTACACCTTC.

The chain has TRBV19 and TRBJ1-4; weak D call: TRBD1 (6 bases). V shed 3 bases and J shed 7 bases, with 15 bases lying between them. The germline CDR1 and CDR2 sequences are LNHDA and SQIVND (reference sequence). This CDR3 has 15 residues. CDR3 DNA: TGTGCCAGTAGTATTGGCAGGGGACAAGGTGAAAAACTGTTTTTT. Translating gives CASSIGRGQGEKLFF. The variable domain in full, with the rest retrieved from reference TRBV19 and TRBJ1-4, is DGGITQSPKYLFRKEGQNVTLSCEQNLNHDAMYWYRQDPGQGLRLIYYSQIVNDFQKGDIAEGYSVSREKKESFPLTVTSAQKNPTAFYLCASSIGRGQGEKLFFGSGTQLSVL.

The V call is TRBV19, the J call TRBJ2-3; D remains unclear. Trimming pared 7 bases from V and 1 base from J, leaving 9 bases between. The CDR3 length is 13 residues. CDR1 and CDR2 from the germline V gene are LNHDA and SQIVND (reference sequence). Here the CDR3 DNA reads TGTGCCAGTAACACGGGCGGCACAGATACGCAGTATTTT. This sequence encodes CASNTGGTDTQYF.

The sample holds a few counts of this clone. The chain uses TRBV30 and TRBJ1-2; D unclear. Germline CDR1 GTSNPN, CDR2 SVGIG (reference sequence). Trimming left V 1 base short and J 7 bases short, with 7 bases between. The length of the CDR3 is 11 residues. The DNA of the CDR3 is TGTGCCTGGAGTGGCGGTGTTGGCTACACCTTC. This codes for CAWSGGVGYTF.

The chain carries TRBV29-1 and TRBJ2-1; unclear D gene. Germline CDR1 and CDR2: SQVTM and ANQGSEA. Trimming shortened V by 4 bases and J by 6 bases, and 13 bases separated the two germline ends. The CDR3 sequence is 13 residues long. The CDR3 protein is CSVVGIGLNEQFF. DNA for the CDR3: TGCAGCGTTGTAGGGATTGGGCTCAATGAGCAGTTCTTC.